One and the same sample provided the 30 T cell receptor beta chains below, sequenced in a study of immune evolution from preneoplasia to lung adenocarcinoma. Libraries were prepared by immunoSEQ multiplex PCR; TCRdb keeps only in-frame clonotypes and omits some of them. Counted here are about 6,300 clones, 70% to 80% occurring once; the ten biggest clones make up roughly 8%. Specimen: FFPE minimally invasive lung adenocarcinoma tissue. Receptors were obtained from a person in their sixties or seventies with lung adenocarcinoma.

The rearrangement joins TRBV28 to TRBJ1-4; D not certain. The CDR3 consists of 14 residues. The V gene's germline CDR1 is MDHEN and CDR2 SYDVKM. The V end lost 3 bases, the J end lost 3 bases, and 8 bases lay between the germline ends. The CDR3 nucleotides read TGTGCCAGCAGTTTGGCAGGCCCTAATGAAAAACTGTTTTTT. Residues: CASSLAGPNEKLFF.

V usage is TRBV5-1 and J usage is TRBJ2-2; no clear D. The length of the CDR3 is 15 residues. Germline V gives CDR1 SGHRS, CDR2 YFSETQ. The V end was cut by 0 bases, the J end by 7 bases, with 13 bases between. The CDR3 loop reads CASSLEAGWVGELFF. The CDR3 DNA reads TGCGCCAGCAGCTTGGAGGCCGGATGGGTCGGGGAGCTGTTTTTT.

This chain uses TRBV12-5 with TRBJ2-7, with 9 bases aligning to TRBD2. The CDR3 runs to 17 residues. V trimming: 1 base; J trimming: 0 bases; junction bases outside the gene matches: 7. Looked up from germline, CDR1 is LGHNT and CDR2 is FRNRAP. CDR3 nucleotide sequence: TGTGCTAGTGGTTTGGAACCTAGCGGGGTAAGCTCCTACGAGCAGTACTTC. Its translation is CASGLEPSGVSSYEQYF.

This clone was seen a few times. The chain has TRBV11-2 and TRBJ2-1, with 8 bases that match TRBD2. Germline values: CDR1 SGHAT, CDR2 FQNNGV. CDR3 length: 16 amino acids. V lost 7 bases to trimming and J lost 5 bases; unmatched junction nucleotides: 13. CDR3 in amino acids: CASTEMGLAGNNEQFF. For the CDR3, the DNA is TGTGCCAGCACGGAAATGGGGCTAGCGGGTAACAATGAGCAGTTCTTC.

This clone was observed once. V and J are TRBV7-8 and TRBJ2-3; D remains ambiguous. The V end lost 7 bases, the J end lost 2 bases, and 4 bases lay between the germline ends. Germline V gene data show CDR1 as SGHVS and CDR2 as FQNEAQ. The CDR3 contains 11 residues. The CDR3 nucleotides read TGTGCCAGCACCTACACAGATACGCAGTATTTT. Translation gives CASTYTDTQYF.

CDR3 amino acids: CASSPRTGTRDGELFF. In DNA, the CDR3 is TGTGCCAGCAGCCCACGTACCGGGACTAGAGACGGGGAGCTGTTTTTT. The chain couples TRBV7-9 to TRBJ2-2; 8 nucleotides agree with TRBD2. V dropped 5 bases and J dropped 7; count of bases not matched to a gene: 12. Germline V gene lookup returns CDR1 SEHNR and CDR2 FQNEAQ (reference sequence). The CDR3 extends over 16 amino acids.

The CDR3 sequence: CASSQGVGATNEKLFF. The CDR3 DNA is TGCGCCAGCAGCCAAGGGGTAGGCGCAACTAATGAAAAACTGTTTTTT. The J gene is TRBJ1-4, the V gene TRBV4-1; D is unclear. This CDR3 is built from 16 residues. The germline V gene encodes CDR1 MGHRA and CDR2 YSYEKL. Deletions cut 1 base from V and 0 bases from J, with 9 bases between.

The chain couples TRBV18 to TRBJ2-7; 10 bases align to TRBD1. CDR1 and CDR2 from the germline V gene are KGHSH and LQKENI. The junction had 6 bases not matched to a gene; V was cut back by 1 base and J by 6 bases. This CDR3 contains 15 residues. CDR3 amino acids: CASSPLAGQGVEQYF. The CDR3 DNA is TGTGCCAGCTCACCACTCGCAGGACAGGGGGTCGAGCAGTACTTC.

This clone was detected only once. CDR3 coding DNA: TGTGCCAGCAGCCTCGGACATTACGAGCAGTACTTC. Translated, it gives CASSLGHYEQYF. The gene calls are TRBV11-2 and TRBJ2-7; D may be TRBD1 (5 bases). The CDR3 runs 12 residues. Germline V CDR1 and CDR2: SGHAT, FQNNGV. Trimming left V 5 bases short and J 4 bases short, with 9 bases between.

In nucleotides, the CDR3 is TGTGCCAGCAGTGAAGTGGCAGGGGGCGGTGCGAACACTGAAGCTTTCTTT. Its protein product is CASSEVAGGGANTEAFF. The chain uses TRBV6-1 and TRBJ1-1; TRBD1 matches 8 bases. Germline loops: CDR1 MNHNS, CDR2 SASEGT. The J segment lost 1 base and the V segment lost 1 base, leaving 8 bases of the junction unmatched. The CDR3 extends over 17 amino acids.

J is TRBJ1-3 and V is TRBV5-1, with TRBD1 identical over 7 bases. V lost 5 bases to trimming and J lost 0 bases; unmatched junction nucleotides: 17. Germline V CDR1 and CDR2: SGHRS, YFSETQ. The CDR3 has 19 residues. This chain's CDR3 is CASRGTFNRGLYSGNTIYF. The CDR3 coding sequence is TGCGCCAGCAGAGGTACATTTAACAGGGGATTGTACTCTGGAAACACCATATATTTT.

This clone has more than one count but fewer than ten. The chain joins TRBV6-5 to TRBJ2-7; perhaps TRBD2 as D (5 bases). The CDR3 totals 14 residues. Germline V gene lookup returns CDR1 MNHEY and CDR2 SVGAGI. The V gene lost 6 bases and the J gene lost 0 bases, with 12 bases spanning the gap. DNA for the CDR3: TGTGCCAGCAGAACCGGGATGAGCTCCTACGAGCAGTACTTC. Amino acids: CASRTGMSSYEQYF.

There are a few counts of this clone. The chain joins TRBV7-9 to TRBJ2-2; TRBD2 agrees at 7 bases. The CDR3 spans 14 residues. V shed 9 bases and J 2 bases; nucleotides not matched to a gene: 6. Germline-derived CDR1 and CDR2 are SEHNR and FQNEAQ (reference sequence). CDR3 in amino acids: CASKPGLNTGELFF. The CDR3 DNA is TGTGCCAGTAAACCGGGACTAAACACCGGGGAGCTGTTTTTT.

This clone was seen once. This chain joins TRBV27 and TRBJ1-2; D remains unclear. The germline V gene has CDR1 MNHEY and CDR2 SMNVEV (reference sequence). This CDR3 has 12 residues. V was clipped by 6 bases and J by 5 bases, with 10 bases between them. CDR3 nucleotide sequence: TGTGCCAGCAGGGCGGGCGAATATGGCTACACCTTC. Translating gives CASRAGEYGYTF.

V usage is TRBV28 and J usage is TRBJ2-1; 10 positions match TRBD2. V was pared by 6 bases and J by 10 bases, with 6 bases of the junction left unmatched. The CDR3 loop spans 13 amino acids. Germline CDR1 is MDHEN and CDR2 is SYDVKM. The CDR3 here is CASRVSGRGEQFF. The CDR3 coding sequence is TGTGCCAGCAGGGTGAGCGGGAGGGGGGAGCAGTTCTTC.

The chain combines TRBV6-5 with TRBJ2-2, with D hard to call. The V gene's germline CDR1 is MNHEY and CDR2 SVGAGI. With 0 bases removed from V and 1 base from J, the gap between germline ends came to 0 bases. CDR3 size: 13 residues. This chain's CDR3 is CASSYSNTGELFF. CDR3 in DNA: TGTGCCAGCAGTTACTCGAACACCGGGGAGCTGTTTTTT.

V usage is TRBV19 and J usage is TRBJ2-7; D is unresolved. The CDR3 covers 15 residues. Trimming shortened V by 5 bases and J by 0 bases, and 14 bases separated the two germline ends. Germline lookup yields CDR1 LNHDA and CDR2 SQIVND (reference sequence). CDR3 in DNA: TGTGCCAGTAGTGAAGCAGACCTAAGCTCCTACGAGCAGTACTTC. It is translated as CASSEADLSSYEQYF.

V gene TRBV29-1 combines with J gene TRBJ2-3, with 12 bases fitting TRBD2. CDR1 SQVTM and CDR2 ANQGSEA come from the germline V gene. The junction had 5 bases not matched to a gene; V was cut back by 3 bases and J by 4 bases. The length of the CDR3 is 15 residues. CDR3 loop: CSVEPLAGGADTQYF. In DNA form, the CDR3 reads TGCAGCGTTGAGCCCCTAGCGGGAGGGGCAGATACGCAGTATTTT.

CDR3 nucleotides: TGCGCCAGCAGCCCGGGACACCTCAATCAGCCCCAGCATTTT. Translating gives CASSPGHLNQPQHF. The chain uses TRBV5-1 and TRBJ1-5, with D possibly matching TRBD1 (6 bases). Looked up from germline, CDR1 is SGHRS and CDR2 is YFSETQ. V lost 4 bases to trimming and J lost 3 bases, with 11 bases between them. This CDR3 region has 14 residues.

The gene calls are TRBV9 and TRBJ2-1; 8 bases fit TRBD2. This CDR3 is built from 15 residues. V lost 3 bases and J lost 2; bases outside the gene matches: 4. The V gene's germline CDR1 is SGDLS and CDR2 YYNGEE. CDR3 amino acids: CASSGSGVTYNEQFF. In DNA, the CDR3 is TGTGCCAGCAGCGGTAGCGGGGTGACCTACAATGAGCAGTTCTTC.

The genes are TRBV30 and TRBJ2-1, with 11 nucleotides matching TRBD2. The V gene's germline CDR1 is GTSNPN and CDR2 SVGIG (reference sequence). CDR3 length: 15 amino acids. J lost 10 bases, V lost 0 bases, and 8 bases had no gene match. CDR3 nucleotides: TGTGCCTGGAGTGTAGGGGGGACTAGCGGAGGGGAGCAGTTCTTC. Protein: CAWSVGGTSGGEQFF.

The gene calls are TRBV6-5 and TRBJ1-1; tentatively, D is TRBD1 (5 bases). Deletions cut 4 bases from V and 3 bases from J, with 18 bases between. The CDR3 contains 16 residues. Germline V gives CDR1 MNHEY, CDR2 SVGAGI. The DNA for the CDR3 is TGTGCCAGCAGTTCCGGGACTAGGGGTTGGGACACTGAAGCTTTCTTT. This translates into CASSSGTRGWDTEAFF.

The chain carries TRBV11-2 and TRBJ2-7, with a tentative D call TRBD1 (6 bases). The CDR3 sequence is 12 residues long. CDR1 and CDR2 (germline): SGHAT, FQNNGV. Trimming stripped 5 bases from V and 6 bases from J, with 11 bases between. The CDR3 here is CASSPMGAEQYF. CDR3 DNA sequence: TGTGCCAGCAGCCCCATGGGGGCCGAGCAGTACTTC.

V gene TRBV30 combines with J gene TRBJ2-7; 9 nucleotides agree with TRBD2. CDR1 is GTSNPN and CDR2 is SVGIG in the germline V gene (reference sequence). This CDR3 is built from 17 residues. V dropped 2 bases and J dropped 0; count of bases not matched to a gene: 11. The CDR3 reads CAWSLWFGTSSSYEQYF. The CDR3 coding sequence is TGTGCCTGGAGTTTATGGTTCGGGACTAGCAGCTCCTACGAGCAGTACTTC.

The CDR3 DNA reads as TGTGCCAGCAGTTTATATGGGCTAGCCTCGCTTTCTAATACGCAGTATTTT. Amino acids: CASSLYGLASLSNTQYF. The chain links TRBV27 to TRBJ2-3; tentative D call: TRBD2 (5 bases). With 1 base removed from V and 7 bases from J, the gap between germline ends came to 21 bases. CDR1 is MNHEY and CDR2 is SMNVEV in the germline V gene (reference sequence). The CDR3 is 17 amino acids.

In its sample, this clone was seen a few times. The chain recombines TRBV15 with TRBJ1-1; tentative D call: TRBD1 (6 bases). This CDR3 spans 12 amino acids. V shed 4 bases and J shed 9 bases, with 12 bases lying between them. The germline gives CDR1 LNHNV, CDR2 YYDKDF (reference sequence). CDR3 DNA: TGTGCCACCAGCATAGGGCAGGGGCAAGCTTTCTTT. Amino acid sequence: CATSIGQGQAFF.

This chain connects TRBV7-9 to TRBJ2-3; tentative D call: TRBD1 (6 bases). CDR3 size: 11 residues. V dropped 8 bases and J dropped 11 bases, with 14 bases sitting between them. The germline V gene encodes CDR1 SEHNR and CDR2 FQNEAQ (reference sequence). As DNA, the CDR3 is TGTGCCAGCGGGACACGGGGTATGCAGTATTTT. Its protein product is CASGTRGMQYF.

The chain joins TRBV2 to TRBJ2-3; D not certain. Trimming removed 10 bases at V and 0 bases at J, with 11 bases between. CDR3 length equals 13 residues. CDR1 is SNHLY and CDR2 is FYNNEI in the germline V gene. CDR3 in amino acids: CATHPDSTDTQYF. The DNA of the CDR3 is TGTGCCACCCATCCAGATAGCACAGATACGCAGTATTTT.

The rearrangement joins TRBV23-1 to TRBJ2-5, with D perhaps TRBD1 (6 bases). TRBV23-1 is recorded as an ORF, its role being uncertain. The CDR3 is 16 residues long. The V gene lost 0 bases and the J gene lost 0 bases, with 11 bases spanning the gap. For the CDR3, the DNA is TGCGCCAGCAGTCAATCACGCACAGGGAACCAAGAGACCCAGTACTTC. This translates into CASSQSRTGNQETQYF.

The chain links TRBV4-2 to TRBJ2-3, with a weak D call TRBD1 (6 bases). The CDR3 loop spans 15 amino acids. Trimming cost V 0 bases and J 4 bases, with 11 bases left between them. Germline CDR1 LGHNA, CDR2 YNFKEQ. The CDR3, as DNA: TGTGCCAGCAGCCAAGAAATTAAGGGGGCAGATACGCAGTATTTT. Translating it yields CASSQEIKGADTQYF.